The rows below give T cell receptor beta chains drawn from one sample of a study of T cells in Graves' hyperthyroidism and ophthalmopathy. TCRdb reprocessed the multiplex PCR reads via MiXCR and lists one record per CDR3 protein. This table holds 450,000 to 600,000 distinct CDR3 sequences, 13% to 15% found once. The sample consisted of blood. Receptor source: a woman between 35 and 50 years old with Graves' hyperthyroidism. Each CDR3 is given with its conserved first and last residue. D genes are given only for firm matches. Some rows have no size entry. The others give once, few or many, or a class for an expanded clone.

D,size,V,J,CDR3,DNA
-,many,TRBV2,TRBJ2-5,CASTELEETQYF,TGTGCCAGCACAGAGCTGGAAGAGACCCAGTACTTC
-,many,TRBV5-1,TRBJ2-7,CASSVGSEPYEQYF,TGCGCCAGCAGCGTGGGCTCCGAACCCTACGAGCAGTACTTC
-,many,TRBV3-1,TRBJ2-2,CASSLLTRGNTGELFF,TGTGCCAGCAGCCTCCTAACCCGGGGGAACACCGGGGAGCTGTTTTTT
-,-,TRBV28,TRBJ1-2,CASSTRTAYGYTF,TGTGCCAGCAGCACCAGGACAGCCTATGGCTACACCTTC
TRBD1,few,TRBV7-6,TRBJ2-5,CASSYQTGQETQYF,TGTGCCAGCAGCTACCAGACAGGGCAAGAGACCCAGTACTTC
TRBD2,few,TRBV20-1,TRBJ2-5,CSARTPAGGGETQYF,TGCAGTGCTCGAACTCCAGCGGGAGGGGGAGAGACCCAGTACTTC
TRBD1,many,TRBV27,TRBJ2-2,CASSLRDRDFTGELFF,TGTGCCAGCAGTTTAAGGGACAGGGACTTTACCGGGGAGCTGTTTTTT
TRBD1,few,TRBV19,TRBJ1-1,CASTQTGEKAFF,TGTGCCAGTACTCAGACAGGGGAAAAAGCTTTCTTT
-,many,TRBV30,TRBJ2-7,CAWNRPGIEQYF,TGTGCCTGGAATAGACCTGGGATCGAGCAGTACTTC
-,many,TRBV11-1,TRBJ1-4,CASSSRADWNEKLFF,TGTGCCAGCAGCTCCCGGGCAGATTGGAATGAAAAACTGTTTTTT
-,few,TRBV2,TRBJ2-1,CASKDGDYNEQFF,TGTGCCAGCAAGGACGGAGACTACAATGAGCAGTTCTTC
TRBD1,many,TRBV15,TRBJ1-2,CATSEGQGLYGYTF,TGTGCCACCAGCGAGGGACAGGGACTCTATGGCTACACCTTC
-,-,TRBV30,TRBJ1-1,CAWSRSGGGTEAFF,TGTGCCTGGAGTAGATCGGGAGGAGGGACTGAAGCTTTCTTT
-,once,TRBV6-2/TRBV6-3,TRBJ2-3,CASSYTTITDTQYF,TGTGCCAGCAGTTACACGACGATCACAGATACGCAGTATTTT
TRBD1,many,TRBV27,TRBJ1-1,CASSIGTGWDRFTEAFF,TGTGCCAGCAGTATCGGGACAGGATGGGACCGTTTCACTGAAGCTTTCTTT
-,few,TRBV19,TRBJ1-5,CASSQGRAPQHF,TGTGCCAGTAGTCAAGGGAGGGCGCCCCAGCATTTT
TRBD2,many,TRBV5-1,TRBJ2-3,CASSLASGRADTQYF,TGCGCCAGCAGCTTGGCCAGCGGGAGAGCAGATACGCAGTATTTT
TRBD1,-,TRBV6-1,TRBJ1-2,CAGYTRDDRGSYTF,TGTGCCGGCTATACACGGGATGACAGGGGTAGCTACACCTTC
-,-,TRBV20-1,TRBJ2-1,CSAYTGNIGFF,TGCAGTGCTTACACAGGGAATATAGGGTTCTTC
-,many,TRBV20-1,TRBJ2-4,CSARVGSVTKNIQYF,TGCAGTGCTAGAGTGGGAAGCGTTACCAAAAACATTCAGTACTTC
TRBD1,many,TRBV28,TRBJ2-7,CASTTGTGTYEQYF,TGTGCCAGCACCACCGGGACAGGGACCTACGAGCAGTACTTC
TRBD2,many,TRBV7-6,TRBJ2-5,CASSFLTGGAQETQYF,TGTGCCAGCAGCTTCTTGACGGGAGGGGCCCAAGAGACCCAGTACTTC
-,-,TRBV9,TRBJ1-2,CASSVGPEYGYTF,TGTGCCAGCAGCGTAGGACCTGAGTATGGCTACACCTTC
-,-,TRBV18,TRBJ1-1,CASSLQGIENTEAFF,TGTGCCAGCTCACTGCAGGGGATAGAGAACACTGAAGCTTTCTTT
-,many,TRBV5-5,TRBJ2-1,CASSLGTANYNEQFF,TGTGCCAGCAGCTTGGGGACAGCGAACTACAATGAGCAGTTCTTC
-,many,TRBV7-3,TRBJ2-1,CASSFGTQKEQFF,TGTGCCAGCAGCTTTGGGACTCAGAAAGAGCAGTTCTTC
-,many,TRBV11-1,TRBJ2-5,CASSLKPGQEETQYF,TGTGCCAGCAGCCTTAAGCCGGGACAAGAAGAGACCCAGTACTTC
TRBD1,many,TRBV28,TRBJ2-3,CASSLEQGADTQYF,TGTGCCAGCAGTTTGGAACAGGGGGCAGATACGCAGTATTTT
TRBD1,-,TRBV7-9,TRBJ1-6,CASSLAPPGQLYSPLHF,TGTGCCAGCAGCTTAGCTCCACCGGGACAGTTATATTCACCCCTCCACTTT
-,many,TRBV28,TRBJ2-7,CASSLEGAGPRGYEQYF,TGTGCCAGCAGTTTAGAGGGAGCGGGCCCGCGGGGCTACGAGCAGTACTTC
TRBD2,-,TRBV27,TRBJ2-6,CASRRTSGFRGANVLTF,TGTGCCAGCCGGAGGACTAGCGGGTTTCGAGGGGCCAACGTCCTGACTTTC
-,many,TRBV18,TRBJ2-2,CASSPPSPGPGELFF,TGTGCCAGCTCACCACCTAGCCCCGGACCCGGGGAGCTGTTTTTT
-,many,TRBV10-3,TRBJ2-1,CAISGTAVLGNEQFF,TGTGCCATCAGTGGAACTGCCGTTCTTGGCAATGAGCAGTTCTTC
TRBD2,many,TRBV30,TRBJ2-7,CAWSVRLAGVYEQYF,TGTGCCTGGAGTGTTAGGCTAGCGGGAGTGTACGAGCAGTACTTC
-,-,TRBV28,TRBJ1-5,CASRRGMQPQHF,TGTGCCAGCAGGCGGGGTATGCAGCCCCAGCATTTT
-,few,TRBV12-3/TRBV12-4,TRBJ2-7,CASSWLRGYEQYF,TGTGCCAGCAGTTGGCTCAGGGGATACGAGCAGTACTTC
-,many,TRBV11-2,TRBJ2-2,CATSPDVGELFF,TGTGCCACTTCTCCGGACGTCGGGGAGCTGTTTTTT
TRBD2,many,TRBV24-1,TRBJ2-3,CATSESGLAGLSTDTQYF,TGTGCCACCAGTGAATCGGGACTAGCGGGCTTAAGCACAGATACGCAGTATTTT
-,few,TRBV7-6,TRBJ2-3,CASSLSAWRHGDTQYF,TGTGCCAGCAGTTTAAGCGCTTGGAGACATGGAGATACGCAGTATTTT
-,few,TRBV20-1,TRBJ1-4,CSARRKSAGEGTNEKLFF,TGCAGTGCTAGACGAAAGAGTGCCGGGGAGGGGACTAATGAAAAACTGTTTTTT
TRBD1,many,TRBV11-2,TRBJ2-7,CASSSRTGVWVEQYF,TGTGCCAGCAGCTCCAGGACAGGGGTCTGGGTTGAGCAGTACTTC
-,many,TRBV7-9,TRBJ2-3,CASSSPDTQYF,TGTGCCAGCAGCAGCCCCGATACGCAGTATTTT
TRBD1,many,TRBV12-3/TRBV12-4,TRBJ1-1,CASSDRDSDTEAFF,TGTGCCAGCAGTGACCGGGACAGTGACACTGAAGCTTTCTTT
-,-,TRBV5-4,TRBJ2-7,CASSYTGTTSYEQYF,TGTGCCAGCAGTTACACCGGGACAACCTCCTACGAGCAGTACTTC